What follows are 2 T cell receptor beta chains derived from one specimen sequenced in a study of cytomegalovirus exposure and HLA in healthy donors. PCR primers comprised 60 Vbeta and 13 Jbeta primers. Using immunoSEQ multiplex PCR, the repertoire was profiled, and TCRdb retains in-frame clones only, with some absent. This listing includes some 150,000 clones. Sequencing was performed on PBMCs. These receptors all come from a woman aged 18-29 years in good health and CMV-seronegative.

The rearrangement links TRBV7-8 to TRBJ1-1; D perhaps matches TRBD1 (6 bases). Trimming pared 1 base from V and 0 bases from J, leaving 9 bases between. Germline CDR1 is SGHVS and CDR2 is FQNEAQ. The CDR3 spans 15 residues. CDR3 in amino acids: CASSLGGQLNTEAFF. The CDR3, as DNA: TGTGCCAGCAGCTTAGGCGGACAGCTGAACACTGAAGCTTTCTTT.

J is TRBJ1-1 and V is TRBV6-5; TRBD1 agrees at 7 bases. Looked up from germline, CDR1 is MNHEY and CDR2 is SVGAGI. CDR3 length equals 11 residues. Unmatched junction bases numbered 1, after V lost 6 bases and J lost 6 bases. The chain's CDR3 is CASRQGPEAFF. DNA for the CDR3: TGTGCCAGCAGACAGGGGCCTGAAGCTTTCTTT.